This record covers a single T cell receptor (beta chain). What it recognizes is unknown. This sample was included in a study of OX40 agonist ivuxolimab in advanced cancers. The wider study: Patients were dosed with the agonistic anti-OX40 (CD134) antibody ivuxolimab.

Assay: immunoSEQ multiplex PCR; the TCRdb copy retains only in-frame clones and omits some. Of over 55,000 clones listed, over 75% are singletons. Study-level results: Averaged across samples, CD8+ T cells carried more expanded clones than CD4+ did.

The sequence derives from an adult with an advanced solid tumor such as melanoma, head and neck, liver or kidney cancer. The sequenced sample was CD4+ or CD8+ T cells sorted from blood, obtained in a trial of the OX40 agonist ivuxolimab.

The CDR3 is CASSVGGWWMNTEAFF. CDR3 sequence (DNA): TGTGCCAGCAGTGTAGGGGGGTGGTGGATGAACACTGAAGCTTTCTTT. The J gene is TRBJ1-1, the V gene TRBV27, with D possibly being TRBD1 (6 bases). Germline V lookup: CDR1 MNHEY, CDR2 SMNVEV (reference sequence). The CDR3 loop spans 16 amino acids. V lost 5 bases and J lost 0, with 16 bases in between.